Below, 21 T cell receptor delta chains from the same sample are listed, as sequenced in a study of DNA immune sequencing with unique molecular identifiers. Primers for all 8 TRDV and 4 TRDJ genes amplified genomic DNA in 32-plex. The library had 12-nucleotide UMIs introduced over 3 barcoding cycles, then a second adapter PCR. TCRdb reanalysed the multiplex PCR reads with CATT. Here the sample spans 4,000 to 6,000 delta-chain clones, roughly 12% being singletons. Sequencing was performed on gamma-delta T cells enriched from blood buffy coat, or unenriched PBMCs (not recorded which). Receptors were obtained from a human donor in good health.

At least ten counts were recorded for this clone. This rearrangement joins TRDV3 to TRDJ1; the match to TRDD3 covers 10 bases. This CDR3 is built from 17 residues. The germline gives CDR1 TVYSNPD, CDR2 GDNSRS (reference sequence). V lost 2 bases to trimming and J lost 3 bases; unmatched junction nucleotides: 15. CDR3 amino acids: CAFASYGILGDADKLIF. CDR3 nucleotide sequence: TGTGCCTTTGCTTCCTACGGAATACTGGGGGATGCCGATAAACTCATCTTT.

About this clone: The TCRdb record carries a much larger clone's protein, which differs from this DNA's translation at residue 11; a read error is the likely cause, and the protein listed here is the DNA translation. The rearrangement uses TRDV2 and TRDJ3; TRDD3 matches 13 bases. The CDR3 length is 20 residues. The germline gives CDR1 GEAIGNYY, CDR2 EKD. The junction had 6 bases not matched to a gene; V was cut back by 2 bases and J by 0 bases. In DNA form, the CDR3 reads TGTGCCTGTGACAAAGTACTGGGGGATACGCACTCCTGGGACACCCGACAGATGTTTTTC. Its protein is CACDKVLGDTHSWDTRQMFF.

The J gene is given as TRDJ1, and the V gene is not called; the table's D call, TRDD3, has no DNA check behind it. The CDR3 length is 17 residues. CDR3 nucleotides: TGTGCTCTTGGGTCCGACCTACCTCTACTGGGGGATAGTGAACTCATCTTT. Translated: CALGSDLPLLGDSELIF.

Regarding this clone: TCRdb lists the protein of a much larger clone for this DNA, which differs at residue 5, so this is likely a read error; the protein given here is translated from the DNA itself. This sequence joins TRDV2 and TRDJ1; 11 bases align to TRDD3. V trimming: 3 bases; J trimming: 2 bases; junction bases outside the gene matches: 10. The CDR3 has 17 residues. Germline values: CDR1 GEAIGNYY, CDR2 EKD. CDR3 bases: TGTGCCTGTGACGCCGTTGGGGGATACGCTGGGACCGATAAACTCATCTTT. This translates into CACDAVGGYAGTDKLIF.

This clone was picked up a small number of times. This probably arose from a read error, given a far larger clone one base away. This same CDR3 is encoded by further DNA sequences in the sample. This sequence joins TRDV2 and TRDJ2, with D perhaps matching TRDD3 (5 bases). CDR1 and CDR2 from the germline V gene are GEAIGNYY and EKD. The CDR3 extends over 17 amino acids. V was clipped by 0 bases and J by 6 bases, with 19 bases between them. CDR3 sequence reads: CACDTGLGGPEAAQLFF. The CDR3, as DNA: TGTGCCTGTGACACCGGGCTAGGGGGGCCCGAGGCAGCACAACTCTTCTTT.

This clone is labeled as medium-sized (0.01 to 0.1%). The chain carries TRDV2 and TRDJ1, with D tentatively TRDD3 (6 bases). The length of the CDR3 is 17 residues. Germline V gives CDR1 GEAIGNYY, CDR2 EKD. V gave up 0 bases and J gave up 0 bases, with 16 bases separating them. CDR3 coding DNA: TGTGCCTGTGACACCGTGGGGGTCCCTCAGTACACCGATAAACTCATCTTT. This encodes CACDTVGVPQYTDKLIF.

This clone is deemed medium-sized (0.01 to 0.1%). This CDR3 is CAFGEMGDNSTAQLFF. The CDR3 DNA is TGTGCCTTTGGGGAGATGGGGGATAACTCGACAGCACAACTCTTCTTT. This chain links TRDV3 with TRDJ2; 9 positions agree with TRDD3. CDR3 length: 16 amino acids. Germline lookup yields CDR1 TVYSNPD and CDR2 GDNSRS (reference sequence). With V trimmed by 2 bases and J by 4 bases, 11 bases remained unmatched.

This clone was detected only a few times. A single base is all that separates this from a far larger clone, so a read error is likely. The same CDR3 is also encoded by other DNA sequences in this sample. The chain has TRDV2 and TRDJ3, with 7 bases fitting TRDD3. Germline V gene data show CDR1 as GEAIGNYY and CDR2 as EKD. CDR3 length: 18 residues. CDR3 in DNA: TGCGCCTGTGACAAAATACTGGGGAGCTCCTGGGACACCCGACAGATGTTTTTC. Protein sequence: CACDKILGSSWDTRQMFF.

The table lists this clone with a few counts. This chain joins TRDV2 and TRDJ1; 8 nucleotides line up with TRDD3. V gave up 3 bases and J gave up 10 bases; unmatched junction bases: 15. Germline CDR1 GEAIGNYY, CDR2 EKD. The CDR3 loop spans 15 amino acids. The CDR3 reads CACDPVLGGRDGLIF. In DNA, the CDR3 is TGTGCCTGTGACCCGGTACTGGGGGGACGGGATGGACTCATCTTT.

With respect to this clone: This sequence is one base from a far larger clone and is likely a read error. Other nucleotide sequences in the sample specify the same CDR3. Written as DNA, the CDR3 is TGTGCCTGTGATACCGTCGGGGGTCGCACCGATAAACTCATCTTT. The encoded protein is CACDTVGGRTDKLIF. The chain employs TRDV2 and TRDJ1; possible D gene TRDD3, 5 bases. Germline V gives CDR1 GEAIGNYY, CDR2 EKD. This CDR3 is 15 amino acids long. V lost 4 bases and J lost 1, with 15 bases in between.

This clone was found a few times. This DNA's translation and the protein TCRdb lists, from a much larger clone, do not match at residue 4, likely due to a read error; the protein shown is translated from the DNA. This chain links TRDV2 with TRDJ1; the match to TRDD3 covers 7 bases. The CDR3 spans 15 residues. CDR1 is GEAIGNYY and CDR2 is EKD in the germline V gene. The ends lost 5 bases at V and 0 bases at J; junction bases unmatched: 8. Here the CDR3 DNA reads TGTGCCTGTGGCCTACTGGGGACAGACACCGATAAACTCATCTTT. Protein sequence: CACGLLGTDTDKLIF.

In the case of this clone: At one boundary the junction diverges from the germline segment, which might be a read error. The rearrangement links TRDV1 to TRDJ1; 8 nucleotides match TRDD3. The CDR3 is made up of 21 amino acids. Germline V gene sequence: CDR1 TSWWSYY, CDR2 QGS. The CDR3 spells CAVGDPPRLKHWGFHTDKLIF. The CDR3, as DNA: TGTGCTGTTGGGGACCCACCCCGCCTCAAGCACTGGGGGTTCCACACCGATAAACTCATCTTT.

As for this clone: Just one base apart from a much larger clone, this may be a read error. This chain connects TRDV3 to TRDJ1; 8 positions agree with TRDD2. The CDR3 has 18 residues. V lost 1 base and J lost 5; bases outside the gene matches: 21. Germline CDR1 and CDR2: TVYSNPD and GDNSRS (reference sequence). CDR3 sequence reads: CAFKASYILWVKEDKLIF. The DNA of the CDR3 is TGTGCCTTTAAAGCTTCCTACATCTTGTGGGTCAAGGAGGATAAACTCATCTTT.

This clone was counted a few times. The mismatch at residue 3 between this DNA's translation and the TCRdb protein of a much larger clone likely reflects a read error; the protein shown is translated from the DNA. The chain links TRDV2 to TRDJ3, with TRDD3 as a possible D gene (5 bases). The CDR3 spans 19 residues. CDR1 is GEAIGNYY and CDR2 is EKD in the germline V gene. This CDR3 is CAFDTGGLRSSWDTRQMFF. The CDR3 region has the DNA TGTGCCTTTGACACGGGGGGGCTACGGAGCTCCTGGGACACCCGACAGATGTTTTTC.

This clone is judged medium-sized. Within the sample, other DNA sequences also encode this same CDR3. The chain links TRDV2 to TRDJ3, with TRDD3 matching over 13 bases. After removal of 2 bases from V and 0 bases from J, the junction contained 6 bases not matched to a gene. Germline CDR1 and CDR2: GEAIGNYY and EKD. The CDR3 loop spans 20 amino acids. For the CDR3, the DNA is TGTGCCTGTGACAATGTACTGGGGGATACGACCTCCTGGGACACCCGACAGATGTTTTTC. This translates into CACDNVLGDTTSWDTRQMFF.

On this clone: This probably arose from a read error, given a far larger clone one base away. This same CDR3 is encoded by further DNA sequences in the sample. J is TRDJ3 and V is TRDV2, with D possibly being TRDD3 (5 bases). The CDR3 sequence is 20 residues long. The V gene's germline CDR1 is GEAIGNYY and CDR2 EKD. CDR3 loop: CACDTLGTTNGSWDTRQMFF. The CDR3 region has the DNA TGTGCCTGTGACACCTTGGGGACCACGAACGGCTCCTGGGACACTCGACAGATGTTTTTC.

This clone rates as medium-sized. The chain employs TRDV2 and TRDJ1, with 8 bases that match TRDD3. Trimming at V came to 2 bases and at J to 3 bases, leaving 7 bases not matched to a gene. The CDR3 sequence is 15 residues long. From germline, CDR1 is GEAIGNYY and CDR2 EKD. The CDR3 DNA sequence: TGTGCCTGTGACAGACTGGGGGTTTTGGCCGATAAACTCATCTTT. Amino acids: CACDRLGVLADKLIF.

This clone was detected only a few times. TCRdb's listed protein matches a much larger clone and diverges from this DNA's translation at residue 18, likely through a read error; the protein shown comes from the DNA. The chain's CDR3 is CACDSAVGGATDWDTRQTFF. CDR3 nucleotides: TGTGCCTGTGACTCCGCTGTTGGTGGGGCCACGGACTGGGACACCCGACAGACGTTTTTC. The chain combines TRDV2 with TRDJ3; D may be TRDD3 (6 bases). Germline V gene data show CDR1 as GEAIGNYY and CDR2 as EKD. The CDR3 consists of 20 residues.

The sample holds a few counts of this clone. This probably arose from a read error, given a far larger clone one base away. Other DNA sequences in this specimen translate into the identical CDR3. The chain joins TRDV2 to TRDJ1; 11 bases line up with TRDD3. The CDR3 sequence is 15 residues long. Germline V CDR1 and CDR2: GEAIGNYY, EKD. The CDR3 sequence is CACDLLGDRGDKLIF. DNA for the CDR3: TGTGCCTGTGACCTACTGGGGGATAGGGGCGATAAACTCATATTT.

This clone was found a few times. The amino acid sequence in TCRdb belongs to a much larger clone and departs from this DNA's translation at residue 5, likely a sequencing read error; the sequence shown is translated from the DNA. V and J are TRDV2 and TRDJ1, with 12 bases matching TRDD3. The germline V gene encodes CDR1 GEAIGNYY and CDR2 EKD. The trim removed 2 bases at V and 3 bases at J, leaving 6 bases unmatched. CDR3 length: 16 residues. CDR3 region: CACDRLGDTQADKLIF. The CDR3 DNA reads TGTGCCTGTGACAGGCTGGGGGATACGCAGGCCGATAAACTCATCTTT.

This clone occurred many times. CDR3 protein: CAFRSYKWGDSTDKLIF. CDR3 nucleotides: TGTGCCTTTAGGTCCTACAAGTGGGGGGATTCCACCGATAAACTCATCTTT. V and J are TRDV3 and TRDJ1; D perhaps matches TRDD3 (7 bases). V lost 0 bases to trimming and J lost 1 base, with 21 bases between them. The CDR3 has 17 residues. Germline V gene data show CDR1 as TVYSNPD and CDR2 as GDNSRS (reference sequence).